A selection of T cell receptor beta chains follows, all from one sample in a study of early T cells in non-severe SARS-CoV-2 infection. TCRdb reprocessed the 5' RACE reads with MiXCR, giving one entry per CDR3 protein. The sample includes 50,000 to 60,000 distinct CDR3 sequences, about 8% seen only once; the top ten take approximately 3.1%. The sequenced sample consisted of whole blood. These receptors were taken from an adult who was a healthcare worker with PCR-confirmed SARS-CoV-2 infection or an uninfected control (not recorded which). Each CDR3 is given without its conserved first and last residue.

ASSLDRGRVNYGYT	TRBV2	TRBJ1-2
SAKEDGNQPQH	TRBV20-1	TRBJ1-5
ASSIPGLYTDTQY	TRBV18	TRBJ2-3
ASSLELWEVAGNNEQF	TRBV7-3	TRBJ2-1
SVKMPIPY	TRBV29-1	TRBJ2-5
ATSDTGTGAFDTQY	TRBV24-1	TRBJ2-3
ASSHGLAGVGEQY	TRBV3-1	TRBJ2-7
ASSLSAHTDTQY	TRBV7-2	TRBJ2-3
ASSLRGRYEQY	TRBV7-3	TRBJ2-7
SVEDLTGAYNEQF	TRBV29-1	TRBJ2-1
ASSLARGPRETQY	TRBV5-1	TRBJ2-5
SARREGGYEQY	TRBV20-1	TRBJ2-7
ASSPGQNLYGYT	TRBV14	TRBJ1-2
AWSVNVNAIQH	TRBV30	TRBJ1-5
SVEEGRANTGELF	TRBV29-1	TRBJ2-2
ATRASGGYNEQF	TRBV12-3/TRBV12-4	TRBJ2-1
ASSLRGDEQY	TRBV28	TRBJ2-7
RIGRETQY	TRBV29-1	TRBJ2-5
ASSQGSGTNNEQF	TRBV4-1	TRBJ2-1
ASRPTSGNEQF	TRBV7-2	TRBJ2-1
ASSQGGLDQF	TRBV7-3	TRBJ2-1
ASRFPRGQGANYGYT	TRBV28	TRBJ1-2
ASSVSYQANSPLH	TRBV2	TRBJ1-6
AANIRDRGYEQY	TRBV2	TRBJ2-7
ASSYSGSTDTQY	TRBV6-5	TRBJ2-3
ASSADGEKEQY	TRBV5-4	TRBJ2-7
ASGGTFGTEAF	TRBV9	TRBJ1-1
ASSLGVLSSYEQY	TRBV28	TRBJ2-7